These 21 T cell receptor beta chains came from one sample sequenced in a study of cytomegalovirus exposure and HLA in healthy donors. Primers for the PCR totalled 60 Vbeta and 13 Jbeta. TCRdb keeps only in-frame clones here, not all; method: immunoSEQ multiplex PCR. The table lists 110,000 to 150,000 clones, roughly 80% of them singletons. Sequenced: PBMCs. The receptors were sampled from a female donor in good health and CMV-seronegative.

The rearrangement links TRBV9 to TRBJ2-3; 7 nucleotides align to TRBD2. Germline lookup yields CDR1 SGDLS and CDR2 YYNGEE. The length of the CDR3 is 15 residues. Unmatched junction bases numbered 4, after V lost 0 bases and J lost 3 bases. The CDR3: CASSVGAGETDTQYF. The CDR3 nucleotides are TGTGCCAGCAGCGTAGGGGCGGGAGAGACAGATACGCAGTATTTT. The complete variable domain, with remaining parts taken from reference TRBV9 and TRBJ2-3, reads DSGVTQTPKHLITATGQRVTLRCSPRSGDLSVYWYQQSLDQGLQFLIQYYNGEERAKGNILERFSAQQFPDLHSELNLSSLELGDSALYFCASSVGAGETDTQYFGPGTRLTVL.

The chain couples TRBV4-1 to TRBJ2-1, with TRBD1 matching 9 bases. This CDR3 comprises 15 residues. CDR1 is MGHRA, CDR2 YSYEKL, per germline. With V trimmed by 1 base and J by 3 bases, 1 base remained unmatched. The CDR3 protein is CASSQGQGDYNEQFF. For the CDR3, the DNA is TGCGCCAGCAGCCAAGGACAGGGGGACTACAATGAGCAGTTCTTC.

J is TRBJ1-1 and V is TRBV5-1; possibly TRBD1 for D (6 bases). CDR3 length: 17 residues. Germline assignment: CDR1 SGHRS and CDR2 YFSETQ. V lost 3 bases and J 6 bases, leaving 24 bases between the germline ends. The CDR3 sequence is CASSWEQGQLRLAEAFF. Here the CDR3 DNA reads TGCGCCAGCAGCTGGGAGCAGGGACAACTCAGATTGGCTGAAGCTTTCTTT.

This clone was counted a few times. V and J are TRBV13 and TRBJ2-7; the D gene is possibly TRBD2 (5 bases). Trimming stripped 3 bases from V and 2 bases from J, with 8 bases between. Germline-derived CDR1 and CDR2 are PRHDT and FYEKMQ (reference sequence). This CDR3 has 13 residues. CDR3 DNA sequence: TGTGCCAGCAGCTTCGGGGTTCCCTACGAGCAGTACTTC. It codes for CASSFGVPYEQYF.

The CDR3 nucleotides read TGTGCCAGCAGCTTGGGGGGGCTCTATGGCTACACCTTC. It encodes CASSLGGLYGYTF. J is TRBJ1-2 and V is TRBV5-6, with D perhaps TRBD1 (6 bases). In germline, CDR1 is SGHDT, CDR2 YYEEEE. V was clipped by 0 bases and J by 4 bases, with 7 bases between them. CDR3 length: 13 residues. The entire variable domain, with the rest obtained from reference TRBV5-6 and TRBJ1-2, is as follows: DAGVTQSPTHLIKTRGQQVTLRCSPKSGHDTVSWYQQALGQGPQFIFQYYEEEERQRGNFPDRFSGHQFPNYSSELNVNALLLGDSALYLCASSLGGLYGYTFGSGTRLTVV.

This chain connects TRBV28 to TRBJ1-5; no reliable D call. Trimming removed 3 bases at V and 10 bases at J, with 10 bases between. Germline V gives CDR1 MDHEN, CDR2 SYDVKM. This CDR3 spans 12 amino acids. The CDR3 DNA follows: TGTGCCAGCAGTTTTGGTCGGGGACCCCAGCATTTT. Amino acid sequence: CASSFGRGPQHF. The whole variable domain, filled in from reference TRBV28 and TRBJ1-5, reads DVKVTQSSRYLVKRTGEKVFLECVQDMDHENMFWYRQDPGLGLRLIYFSYDVKMKEKGDIPEGYSVSREKKERFSLILESASTNQTSMYLCASSFGRGPQHFGDGTRLSIL.

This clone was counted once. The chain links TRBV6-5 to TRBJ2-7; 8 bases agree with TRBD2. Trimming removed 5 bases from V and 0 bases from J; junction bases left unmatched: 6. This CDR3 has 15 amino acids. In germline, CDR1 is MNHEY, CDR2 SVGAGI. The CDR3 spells CASSPGRGSSYEQYF. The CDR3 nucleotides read TGTGCCAGCAGTCCCGGGAGGGGGAGCTCCTACGAGCAGTACTTC.

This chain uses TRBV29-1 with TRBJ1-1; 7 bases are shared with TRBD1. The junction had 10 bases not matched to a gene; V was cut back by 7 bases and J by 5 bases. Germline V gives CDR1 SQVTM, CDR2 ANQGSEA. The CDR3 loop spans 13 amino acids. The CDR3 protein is CSELGTVRTEAFF. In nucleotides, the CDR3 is TGCAGCGAGCTTGGGACAGTTCGAACTGAAGCTTTCTTT.

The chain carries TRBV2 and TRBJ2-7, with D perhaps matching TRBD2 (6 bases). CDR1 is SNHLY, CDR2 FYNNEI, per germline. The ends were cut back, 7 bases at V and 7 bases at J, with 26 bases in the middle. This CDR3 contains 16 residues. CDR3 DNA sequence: TGTGCCAGCACCTTATCCCGTAAGGACTACCTCCCGGAGCAGTACTTC. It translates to CASTLSRKDYLPEQYF. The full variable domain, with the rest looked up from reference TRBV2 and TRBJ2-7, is EPEVTQTPSHQVTQMGQEVILRCVPISNHLYFYWYRQILGQKVEFLVSFYNNEISEKSEIFDDQFSVERPDGSNFTLKIRSTKLEDSAMYFCASTLSRKDYLPEQYFGPGTRLTVT.

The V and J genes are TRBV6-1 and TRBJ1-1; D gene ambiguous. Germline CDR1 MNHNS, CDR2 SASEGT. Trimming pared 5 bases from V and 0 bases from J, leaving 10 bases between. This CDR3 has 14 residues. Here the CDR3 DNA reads TGTGCCAGCAGTACGAAACTTTTGAACACTGAAGCTTTCTTT. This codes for CASSTKLLNTEAFF.

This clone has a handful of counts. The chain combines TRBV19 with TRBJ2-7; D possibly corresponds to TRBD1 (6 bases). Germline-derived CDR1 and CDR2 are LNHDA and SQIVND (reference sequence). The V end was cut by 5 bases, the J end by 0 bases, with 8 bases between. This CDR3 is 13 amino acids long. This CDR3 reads CASSGDNSYEQYF. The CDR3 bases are TGTGCCAGTAGTGGGGACAACTCCTACGAGCAGTACTTC.

CDR3 nucleotides: TGCGGGCAGGGGTTTGGGGAGACCCAGTACTTC. Translated: CGQGFGETQYF. This chain links TRBV29-1 with TRBJ2-5, with a weak D call TRBD1 (6 bases). Germline assignment: CDR1 SQVTM and CDR2 ANQGSEA. This CDR3 contains 11 residues.

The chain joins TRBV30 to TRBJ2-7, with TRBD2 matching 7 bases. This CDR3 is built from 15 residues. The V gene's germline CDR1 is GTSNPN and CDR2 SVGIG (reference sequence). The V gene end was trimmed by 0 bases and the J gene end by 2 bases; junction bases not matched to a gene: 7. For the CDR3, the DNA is TGTGCCTGGAGTGTAGCGGGGCAGACCACCTACGAGCAGTACTTC. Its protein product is CAWSVAGQTTYEQYF.

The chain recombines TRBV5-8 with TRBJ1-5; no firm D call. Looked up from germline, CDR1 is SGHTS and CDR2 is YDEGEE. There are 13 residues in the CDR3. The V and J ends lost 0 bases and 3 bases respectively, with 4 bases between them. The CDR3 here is CASSLVVNQPQHF. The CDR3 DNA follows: TGTGCCAGCAGCTTGGTAGTCAATCAGCCCCAGCATTTT.

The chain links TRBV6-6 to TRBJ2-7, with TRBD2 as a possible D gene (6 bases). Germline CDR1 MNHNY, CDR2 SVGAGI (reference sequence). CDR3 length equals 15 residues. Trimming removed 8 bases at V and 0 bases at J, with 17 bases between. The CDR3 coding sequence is TGTGCCAGCCGGGATAGCGGCCACGTCTCCTACGAGCAGTACTTC. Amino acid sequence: CASRDSGHVSYEQYF.

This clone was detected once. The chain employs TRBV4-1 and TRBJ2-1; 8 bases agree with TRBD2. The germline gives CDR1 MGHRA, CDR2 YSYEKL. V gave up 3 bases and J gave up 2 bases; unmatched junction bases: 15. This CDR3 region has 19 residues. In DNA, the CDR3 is TGCGCCAGCAGCCAGGTCCCAGGTGCCGGGACTAGACCCTACAATGAGCAGTTCTTC. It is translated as CASSQVPGAGTRPYNEQFF.

As DNA, the CDR3 is TGTGCCAGCTCACCGACACGGACAGGGGGCCCTATATACGAGCAGTACTTC. It encodes CASSPTRTGGPIYEQYF. The rearrangement links TRBV18 to TRBJ2-7, with 11 bases fitting TRBD1. The length of the CDR3 is 17 residues. Germline CDR1 and CDR2: KGHSH and LQKENI. V was clipped by 3 bases and J by 4 bases; unmatched bases: 11.

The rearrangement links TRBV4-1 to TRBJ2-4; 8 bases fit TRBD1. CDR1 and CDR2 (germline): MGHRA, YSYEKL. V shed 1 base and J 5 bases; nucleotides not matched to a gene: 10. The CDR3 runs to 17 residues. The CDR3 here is CASSQGESLRGQNIQYF. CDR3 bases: TGCGCCAGCAGCCAAGGGGAGTCGCTCAGGGGGCAAAACATTCAGTACTTC.

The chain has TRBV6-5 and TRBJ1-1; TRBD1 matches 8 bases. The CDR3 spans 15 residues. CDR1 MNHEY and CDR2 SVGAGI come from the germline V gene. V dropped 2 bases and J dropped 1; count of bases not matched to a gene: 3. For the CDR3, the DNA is TGTGCCAGCAGTTACAAGCAGGGGGCGAACACTGAAGCTTTCTTT. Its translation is CASSYKQGANTEAFF.

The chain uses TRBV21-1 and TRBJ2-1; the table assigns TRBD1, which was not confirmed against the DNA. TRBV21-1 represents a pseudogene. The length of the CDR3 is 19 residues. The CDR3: CASSKATGTGGTSYNEQFF. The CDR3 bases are TGTGCCAGCAGCAAAGCTACCGGGACAGGGGGAACGTCCTACAATGAGCAGTTCTTC.

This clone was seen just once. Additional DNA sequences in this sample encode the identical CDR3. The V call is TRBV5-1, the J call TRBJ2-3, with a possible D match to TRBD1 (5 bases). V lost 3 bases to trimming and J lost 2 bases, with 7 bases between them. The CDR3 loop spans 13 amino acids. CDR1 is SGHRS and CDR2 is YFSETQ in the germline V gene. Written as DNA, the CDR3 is TGCGCCAGCAGCTCAGGGTTCACAGATACGCAGTATTTT. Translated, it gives CASSSGFTDTQYF.